The present entry profiles one T cell receptor beta chain with its context. Antigen specificity is unknown. Trimming left V 4 bases short and J 3 bases short, with 10 bases between. CDR3 length: 14 residues. The germline V gene has CDR1 LNHDA and CDR2 SQIVND (reference sequence). The data were produced by immunoSEQ multiplex PCR, yet TCRdb's version contains in-frame clones alone and is incomplete. The data show 80,000 to 95,000 clones, with 85% to 90% seen just once and less than 9% held by the top ten. The entry originates in a study of T cell responses to AZD1222 COVID-19 vaccine. Findings of the study overall: Seropositivity was recorded at baseline in only a handful of AZD1222 recipients. White British ancestry dominated among donors, who included more females, and clonal diversity was possibly underestimated.

The clonotype originates from an adult who received the AZD1222 COVID-19 vaccine. The sample was peripheral blood, taken 28 days after the second AZD1222 dose. The chain recombines TRBV19 with TRBJ1-5; D is ambiguous. The DNA for the CDR3 is TGTGCCAGTAGTAATGGACTGCACAATCAGCCCCAGCATTTT. It yields the protein CASSNGLHNQPQHF.